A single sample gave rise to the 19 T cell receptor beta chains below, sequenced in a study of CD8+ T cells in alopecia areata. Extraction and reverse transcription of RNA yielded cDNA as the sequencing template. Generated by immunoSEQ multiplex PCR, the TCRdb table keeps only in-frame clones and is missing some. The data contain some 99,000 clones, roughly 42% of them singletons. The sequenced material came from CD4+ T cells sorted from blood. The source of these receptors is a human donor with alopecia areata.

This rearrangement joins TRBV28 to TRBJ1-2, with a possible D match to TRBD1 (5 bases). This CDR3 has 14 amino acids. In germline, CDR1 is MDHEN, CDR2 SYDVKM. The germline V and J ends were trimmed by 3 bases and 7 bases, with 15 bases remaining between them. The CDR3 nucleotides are TGTGCCAGCAGTTTTCCGGGGGTTAAGGGTGGCTACACCTTC. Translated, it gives CASSFPGVKGGYTF.

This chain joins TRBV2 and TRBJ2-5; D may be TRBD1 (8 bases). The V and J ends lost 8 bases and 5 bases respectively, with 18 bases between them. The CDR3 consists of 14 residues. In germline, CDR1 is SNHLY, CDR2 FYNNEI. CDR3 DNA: TGTGCCAGCGAGCGGGACAGGCTACGGGAGACCCAGTACTTC. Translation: CASERDRLRETQYF.

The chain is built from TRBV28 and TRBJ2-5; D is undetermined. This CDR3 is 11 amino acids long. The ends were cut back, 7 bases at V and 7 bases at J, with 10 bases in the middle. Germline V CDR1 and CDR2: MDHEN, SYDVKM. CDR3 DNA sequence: TGTGCCAGCAATACTCCAGGGACCCAGTACTTC. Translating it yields CASNTPGTQYF. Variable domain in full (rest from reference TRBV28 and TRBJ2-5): DVKVTQSSRYLVKRTGEKVFLECVQDMDHENMFWYRQDPGLGLRLIYFSYDVKMKEKGDIPEGYSVSREKKERFSLILESASTNQTSMYLCASNTPGTQYFGPGTRLLVL.

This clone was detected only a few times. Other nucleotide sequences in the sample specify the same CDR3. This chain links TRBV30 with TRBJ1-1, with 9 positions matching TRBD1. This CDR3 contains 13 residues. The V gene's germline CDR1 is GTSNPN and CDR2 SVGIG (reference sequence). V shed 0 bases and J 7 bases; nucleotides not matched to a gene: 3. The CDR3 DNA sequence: TGTGCCTGGAGTGTACCGGGACAGGGTGAAGCTTTCTTT. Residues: CAWSVPGQGEAFF.

The DNA of the CDR3 is TGCAGCGCCGCGTCCGGGACAGGGCGGCTCGAGCAGTACTTC. Translating it yields CSAASGTGRLEQYF. The chain employs TRBV29-1 and TRBJ2-7, with 9 nucleotides matching TRBD1. The germline gives CDR1 SQVTM, CDR2 ANQGSEA. CDR3 length: 14 amino acids. V gave up 7 bases and J gave up 6 bases; unmatched junction bases: 13.

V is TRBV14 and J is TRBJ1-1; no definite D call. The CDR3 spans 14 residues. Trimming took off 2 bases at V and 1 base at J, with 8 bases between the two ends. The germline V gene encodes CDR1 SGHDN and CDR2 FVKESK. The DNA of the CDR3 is TGTGCCAGCAGCCAAACGGGGTGGAACACTGAAGCTTTCTTT. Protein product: CASSQTGWNTEAFF.

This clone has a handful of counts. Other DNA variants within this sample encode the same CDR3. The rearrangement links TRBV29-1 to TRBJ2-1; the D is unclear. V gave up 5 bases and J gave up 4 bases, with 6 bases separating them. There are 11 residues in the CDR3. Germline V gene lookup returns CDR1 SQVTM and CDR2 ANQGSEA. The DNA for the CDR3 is TGCAGCGTTCCAGAATACAATGAGCAGTTCTTC. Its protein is CSVPEYNEQFF.

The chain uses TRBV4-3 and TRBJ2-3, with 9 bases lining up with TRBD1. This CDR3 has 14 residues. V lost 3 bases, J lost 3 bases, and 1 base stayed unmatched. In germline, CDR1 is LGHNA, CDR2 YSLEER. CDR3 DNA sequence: TGCGCCAGCAGCCAGGGGACAGGGACAGATACGCAGTATTTT. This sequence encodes CASSQGTGTDTQYF.

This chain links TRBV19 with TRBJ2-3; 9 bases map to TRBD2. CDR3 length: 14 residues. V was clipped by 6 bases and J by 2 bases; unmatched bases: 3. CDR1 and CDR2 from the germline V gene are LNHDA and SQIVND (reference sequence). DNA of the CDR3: TGTGCCAGTAGCCCTAGCGGGGCCACAGATACGCAGTATTTT. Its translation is CASSPSGATDTQYF.

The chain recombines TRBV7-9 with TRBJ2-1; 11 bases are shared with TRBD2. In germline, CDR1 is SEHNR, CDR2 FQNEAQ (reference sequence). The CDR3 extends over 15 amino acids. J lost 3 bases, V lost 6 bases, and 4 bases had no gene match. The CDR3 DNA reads TGTGCCAGCAGTCTGGGACTAGCGGACTACAATGAGCAGTTCTTC. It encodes CASSLGLADYNEQFF.

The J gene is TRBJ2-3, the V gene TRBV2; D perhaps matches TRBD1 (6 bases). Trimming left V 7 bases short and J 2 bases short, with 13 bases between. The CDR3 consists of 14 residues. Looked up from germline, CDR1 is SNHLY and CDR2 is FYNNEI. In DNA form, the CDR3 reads TGTGCCAGCAAGGTCAGGGGACCCACAGATACGCAGTATTTT. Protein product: CASKVRGPTDTQYF.

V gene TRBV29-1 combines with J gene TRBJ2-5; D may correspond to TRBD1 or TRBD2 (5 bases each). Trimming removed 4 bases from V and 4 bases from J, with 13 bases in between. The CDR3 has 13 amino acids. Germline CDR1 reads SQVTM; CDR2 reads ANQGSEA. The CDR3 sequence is CSVAPGPRETQYF. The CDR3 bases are TGCAGCGTTGCCCCGGGACCTCGAGAGACCCAGTACTTC.

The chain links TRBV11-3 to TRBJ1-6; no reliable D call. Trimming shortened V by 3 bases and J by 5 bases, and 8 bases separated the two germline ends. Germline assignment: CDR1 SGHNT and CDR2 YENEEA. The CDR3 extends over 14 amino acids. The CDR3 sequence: CASSFEGDNSPLHF. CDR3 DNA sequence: TGTGCCAGCAGCTTTGAGGGAGATAATTCACCCCTCCACTTT.

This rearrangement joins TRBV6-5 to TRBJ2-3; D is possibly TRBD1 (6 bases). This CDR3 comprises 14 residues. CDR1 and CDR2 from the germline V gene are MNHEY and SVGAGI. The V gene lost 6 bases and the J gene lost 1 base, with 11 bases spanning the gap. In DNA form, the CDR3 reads TGTGCCAGCAGCCGACGGACAGGCACAGATACGCAGTATTTT. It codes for CASSRRTGTDTQYF.

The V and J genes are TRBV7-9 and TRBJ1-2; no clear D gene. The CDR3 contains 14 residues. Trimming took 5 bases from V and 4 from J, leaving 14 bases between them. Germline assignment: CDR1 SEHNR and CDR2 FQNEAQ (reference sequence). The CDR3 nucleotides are TGTGCCAGCAGCCGAGAAGGGAAAAGCTATGGCTACACCTTC. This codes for CASSREGKSYGYTF.

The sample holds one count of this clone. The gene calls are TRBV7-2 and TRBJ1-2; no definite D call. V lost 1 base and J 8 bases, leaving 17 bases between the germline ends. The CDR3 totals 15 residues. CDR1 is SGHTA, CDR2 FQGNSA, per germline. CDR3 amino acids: CASSLGSRSARGYTF. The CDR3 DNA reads TGTGCCAGCAGCTTAGGTAGTAGGTCGGCACGCGGCTACACCTTC.

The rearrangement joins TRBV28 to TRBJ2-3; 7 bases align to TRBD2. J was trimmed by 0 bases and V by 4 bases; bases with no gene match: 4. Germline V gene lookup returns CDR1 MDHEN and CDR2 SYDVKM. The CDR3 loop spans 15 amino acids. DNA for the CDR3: TGTGCCAGCAGTTCAGCGGGACCTAGCACAGATACGCAGTATTTT. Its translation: CASSSAGPSTDTQYF.

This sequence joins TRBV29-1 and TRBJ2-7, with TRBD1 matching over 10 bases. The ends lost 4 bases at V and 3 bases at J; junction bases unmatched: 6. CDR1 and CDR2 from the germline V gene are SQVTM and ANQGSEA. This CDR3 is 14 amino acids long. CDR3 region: CSVGSGTGVYEQYF. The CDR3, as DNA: TGCAGCGTTGGGTCCGGGACAGGGGTCTACGAGCAGTACTTC.

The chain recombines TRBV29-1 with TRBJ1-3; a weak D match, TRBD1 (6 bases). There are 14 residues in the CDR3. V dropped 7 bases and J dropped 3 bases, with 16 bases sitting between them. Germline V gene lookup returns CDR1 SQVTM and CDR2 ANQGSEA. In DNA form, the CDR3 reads TGCAGCGCGATGGGGGGGCTGGGTGGAAACACCATATATTTT. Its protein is CSAMGGLGGNTIYF.